The text below deals with one TCR beta chain. Everyone who took part was roughly 18 to 89 years old, and they came from 20 to 25 US areas. Participant-reported clinical history was the basis for cohort assignment. The sample is drawn from a study of blood T cell repertoires in COVID-19. Study context: The cDNA or gDNA used as material had been derived from T cells, B-cell-depleted T cells, or PBMCs.

Clones were sequenced by immunoSEQ multiplex PCR, and TCRdb holds only the in-frame ones, with some missing. The data show nearly 250,000 clones, roughly 85% seen once. This TCR derives from a woman in her fifties or sixties with acute COVID-19. The sample taken for sequencing was PBMCs or T cells enriched from blood (not recorded which).

CDR3 coding DNA: TGTGCCAGTAGTATTAGAGCGGAGTTTGGAGAGACCCAGTACTTC. Residues: CASSIRAEFGETQYF. The J gene is TRBJ2-5, the V gene TRBV19, with TRBD2 as a possible D gene (5 bases). CDR1 is LNHDA and CDR2 is SQIVND in the germline V gene (reference sequence). This CDR3 comprises 15 residues. V dropped 3 bases and J dropped 4 bases, with 15 bases sitting between them.